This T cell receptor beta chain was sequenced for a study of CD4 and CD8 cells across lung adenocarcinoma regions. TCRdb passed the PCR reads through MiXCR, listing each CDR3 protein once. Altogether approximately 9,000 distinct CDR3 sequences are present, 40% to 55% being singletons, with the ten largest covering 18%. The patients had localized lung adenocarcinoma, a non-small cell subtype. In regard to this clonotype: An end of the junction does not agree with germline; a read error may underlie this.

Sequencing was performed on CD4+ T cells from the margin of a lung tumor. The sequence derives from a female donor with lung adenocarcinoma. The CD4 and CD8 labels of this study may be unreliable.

CDR3 residues: CATSALMGGLFF. In DNA form, the CDR3 reads TGTGCCACCAGCGCCCTAATGGGGGGGCTGTTTTTT. This sequence joins TRBV15 and TRBJ2-2; a possible D gene is TRBD2 (6 bases). Germline CDR1 is LNHNV and CDR2 is YYDKDF (reference sequence). CDR3 length: 12 residues. Drawing the rest from reference TRBV15 and TRBJ2-2, the complete variable domain is DAMVIQNPRYQVTQFGKPVTLSCSQTLNHNVMYWYQQKSSQAPKLLFHYYDKDFNNEADTPDNFQSRRPNTSFCFLDIRSPGLGDTAMYLCATSALMGGLFFGEGSRLTVL.